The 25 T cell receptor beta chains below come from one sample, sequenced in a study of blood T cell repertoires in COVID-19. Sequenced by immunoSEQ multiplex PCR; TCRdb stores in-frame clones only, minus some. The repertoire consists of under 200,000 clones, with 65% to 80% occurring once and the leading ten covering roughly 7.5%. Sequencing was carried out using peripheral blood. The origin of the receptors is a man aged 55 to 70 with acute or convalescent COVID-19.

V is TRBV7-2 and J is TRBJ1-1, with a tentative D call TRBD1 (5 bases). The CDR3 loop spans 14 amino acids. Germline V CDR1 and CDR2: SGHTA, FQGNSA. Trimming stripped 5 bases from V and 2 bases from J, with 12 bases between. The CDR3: CASSTGPSNTEAFF. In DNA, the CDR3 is TGTGCCAGCAGCACAGGTCCCTCCAACACTGAAGCTTTCTTT.

The CDR3 loop reads CASSQNTGELFF. The DNA of the CDR3 is TGTGCCAGCAGCCAGAACACCGGGGAGCTGTTTTTT. This chain connects TRBV9 to TRBJ2-2; D is undetermined. Germline V gene data show CDR1 as SGDLS and CDR2 as YYNGEE. The length of the CDR3 is 12 residues. Trimming left V 4 bases short and J 1 base short, with 2 bases between.

The CDR3 DNA sequence: TGTGCCATCAGTGACCCGGGGGGGTGGTACTTC. Translating gives CAISDPGGWYF. The chain joins TRBV10-3 to TRBJ2-7; TRBD2 agrees at 8 bases. Germline CDR1 and CDR2: ENHRY and SYGVKD. The ends lost 3 bases at V and 12 bases at J; junction bases unmatched: 4. The CDR3 runs to 11 residues.

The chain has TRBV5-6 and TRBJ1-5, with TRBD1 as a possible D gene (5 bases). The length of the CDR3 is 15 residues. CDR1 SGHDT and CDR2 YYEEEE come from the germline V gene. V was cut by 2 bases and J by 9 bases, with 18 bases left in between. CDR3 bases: TGTGCCAGCAGCTTAGGACGGGGGGGGGTCGTGCCCCAGCATTTT. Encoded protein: CASSLGRGGVVPQHF.

The CDR3 loop is CASSNPTGVKGDTQYF. As DNA, the CDR3 is TGTGCCAGCAGCAACCCGACAGGGGTTAAAGGAGATACGCAGTATTTT. The V call is TRBV5-4, the J call TRBJ2-3; 8 bases align to TRBD1. Germline trimming cut 4 bases from V and 5 bases from J; bases unmatched to any gene: 12. Germline V lookup: CDR1 SGHNT, CDR2 YYREEE (reference sequence). This CDR3 contains 16 residues.

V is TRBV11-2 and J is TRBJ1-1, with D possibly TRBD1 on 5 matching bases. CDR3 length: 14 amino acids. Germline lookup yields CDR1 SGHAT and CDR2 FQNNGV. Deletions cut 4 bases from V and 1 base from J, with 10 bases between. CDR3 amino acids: CASSWRGGNTEAFF. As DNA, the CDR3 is TGTGCCAGCAGCTGGAGGGGAGGGAACACTGAAGCTTTCTTT.

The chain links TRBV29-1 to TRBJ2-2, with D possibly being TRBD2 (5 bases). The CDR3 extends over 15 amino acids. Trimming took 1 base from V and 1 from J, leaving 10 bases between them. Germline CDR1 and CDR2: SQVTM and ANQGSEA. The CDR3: CSVEVAGMNTGELFF. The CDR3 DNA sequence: TGCAGCGTTGAAGTGGCGGGCATGAACACCGGGGAGCTGTTTTTT.

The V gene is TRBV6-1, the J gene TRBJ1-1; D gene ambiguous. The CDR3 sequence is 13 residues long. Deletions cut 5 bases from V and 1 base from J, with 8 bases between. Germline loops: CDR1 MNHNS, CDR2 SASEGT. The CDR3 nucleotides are TGTGCCAGCAGTTTTGGCGGGAACACTGAAGCTTTCTTT. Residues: CASSFGGNTEAFF.

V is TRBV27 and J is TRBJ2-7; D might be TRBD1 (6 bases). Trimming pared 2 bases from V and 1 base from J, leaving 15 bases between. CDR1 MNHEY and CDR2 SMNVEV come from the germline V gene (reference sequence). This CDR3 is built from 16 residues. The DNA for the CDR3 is TGTGCCAGCAGTTTACGCAACTTCGGACAGTCCTACGAGCAGTACTTC. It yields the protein CASSLRNFGQSYEQYF.

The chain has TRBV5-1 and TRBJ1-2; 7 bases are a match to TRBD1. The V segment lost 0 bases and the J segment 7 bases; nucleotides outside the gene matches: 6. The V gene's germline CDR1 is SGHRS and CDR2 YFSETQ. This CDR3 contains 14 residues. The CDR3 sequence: CASSLEGASSGYTF. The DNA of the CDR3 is TGCGCCAGCAGCTTGGAGGGGGCGTCGAGTGGCTACACCTTC.

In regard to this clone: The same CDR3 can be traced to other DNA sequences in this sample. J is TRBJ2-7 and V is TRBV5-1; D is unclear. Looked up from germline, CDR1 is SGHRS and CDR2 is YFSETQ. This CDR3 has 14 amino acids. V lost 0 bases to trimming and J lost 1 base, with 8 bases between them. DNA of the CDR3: TGCGCCAGCAGCTTGGTAGGCGGTTCCTACGAGCAGTACTTC. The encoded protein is CASSLVGGSYEQYF.

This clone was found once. CDR3 region: CASSGGDYGYTF. In DNA, the CDR3 is TGTGCCAGCAGCGGCGGGGACTATGGCTACACCTTC. This chain connects TRBV5-6 to TRBJ1-2, with D unresolved. Germline V gene data show CDR1 as SGHDT and CDR2 as YYEEEE. Trimming took 4 bases from V and 3 from J, leaving 7 bases between them. The CDR3 is made up of 12 amino acids. Together with reference TRBV5-6 and TRBJ1-2, the CDR3 gives the full variable domain: DAGVTQSPTHLIKTRGQQVTLRCSPKSGHDTVSWYQQALGQGPQFIFQYYEEEERQRGNFPDRFSGHQFPNYSSELNVNALLLGDSALYLCASSGGDYGYTFGSGTRLTVV.

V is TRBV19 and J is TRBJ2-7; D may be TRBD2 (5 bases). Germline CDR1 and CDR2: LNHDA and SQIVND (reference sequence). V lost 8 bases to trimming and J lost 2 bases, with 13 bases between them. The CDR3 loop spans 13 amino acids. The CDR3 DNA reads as TGTGCCAGTGGATTATCCGGGGCCTACGAGCAGTACTTC. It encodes CASGLSGAYEQYF.

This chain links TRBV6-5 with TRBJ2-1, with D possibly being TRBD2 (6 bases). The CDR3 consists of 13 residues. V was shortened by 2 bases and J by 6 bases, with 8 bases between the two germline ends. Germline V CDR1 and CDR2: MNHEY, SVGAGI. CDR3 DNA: TGTGCCAGCAGTTACGGAGGGTTCAATGAGCAGTTCTTC. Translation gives CASSYGGFNEQFF.

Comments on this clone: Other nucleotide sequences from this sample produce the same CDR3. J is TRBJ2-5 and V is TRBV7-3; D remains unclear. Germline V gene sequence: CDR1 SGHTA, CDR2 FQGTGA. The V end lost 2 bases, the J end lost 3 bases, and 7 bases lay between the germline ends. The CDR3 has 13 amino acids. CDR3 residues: CASSLLREETQYF. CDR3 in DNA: TGTGCCAGCAGCTTACTACGAGAAGAGACCCAGTACTTC.

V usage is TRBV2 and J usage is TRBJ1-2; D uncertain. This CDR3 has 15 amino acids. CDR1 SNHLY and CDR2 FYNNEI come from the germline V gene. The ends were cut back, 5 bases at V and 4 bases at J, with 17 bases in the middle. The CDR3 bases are TGTGCCAGCAGTTCGAACCCCGCCGGGATCTATGGCTACACCTTC. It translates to CASSSNPAGIYGYTF.

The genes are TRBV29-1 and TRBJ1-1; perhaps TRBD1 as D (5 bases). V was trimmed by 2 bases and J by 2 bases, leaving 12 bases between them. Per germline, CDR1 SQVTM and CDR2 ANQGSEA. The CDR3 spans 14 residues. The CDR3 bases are TGCAGCGTTGAATGGTCAGGGCCCAACACTGAAGCTTTCTTT. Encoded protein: CSVEWSGPNTEAFF.

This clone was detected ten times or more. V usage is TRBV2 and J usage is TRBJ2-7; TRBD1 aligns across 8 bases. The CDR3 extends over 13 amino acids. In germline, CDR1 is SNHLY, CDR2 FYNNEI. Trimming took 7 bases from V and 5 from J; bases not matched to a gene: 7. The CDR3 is CASTSGQGDEQYF. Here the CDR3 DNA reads TGTGCCAGCACCTCAGGACAGGGAGACGAGCAGTACTTC.

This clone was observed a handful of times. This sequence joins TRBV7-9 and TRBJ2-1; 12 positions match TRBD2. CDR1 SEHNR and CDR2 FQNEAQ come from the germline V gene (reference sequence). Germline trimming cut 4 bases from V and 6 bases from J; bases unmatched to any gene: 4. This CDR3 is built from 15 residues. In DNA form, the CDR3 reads TGTGCCAGCAGCTCGACGACTAGCGGGGGCAATGAGCAGTTCTTC. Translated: CASSSTTSGGNEQFF.

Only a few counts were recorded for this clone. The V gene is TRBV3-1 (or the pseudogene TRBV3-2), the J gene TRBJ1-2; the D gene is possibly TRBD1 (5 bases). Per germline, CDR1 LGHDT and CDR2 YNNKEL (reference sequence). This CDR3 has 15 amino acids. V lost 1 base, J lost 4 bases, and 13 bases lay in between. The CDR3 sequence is CASSQGFQGSYGYTF. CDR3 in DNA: TGTGCCAGCAGCCAAGGATTTCAGGGATCCTATGGCTACACCTTC.

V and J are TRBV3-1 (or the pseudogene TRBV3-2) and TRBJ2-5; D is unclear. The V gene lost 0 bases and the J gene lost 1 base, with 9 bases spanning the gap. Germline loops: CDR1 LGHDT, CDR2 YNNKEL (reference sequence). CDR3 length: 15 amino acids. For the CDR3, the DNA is TGTGCCAGCAGCCAAGATTATGGTAGCCAAGAGACCCAGTACTTC. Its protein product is CASSQDYGSQETQYF.

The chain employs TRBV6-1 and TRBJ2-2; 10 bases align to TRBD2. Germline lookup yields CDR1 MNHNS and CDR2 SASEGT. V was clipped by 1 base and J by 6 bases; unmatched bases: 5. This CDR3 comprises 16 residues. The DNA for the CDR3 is TGTGCCAGCAGTGAAGGCCGGCTAGCGGGGGCCGGGGAGCTGTTTTTT. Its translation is CASSEGRLAGAGELFF.

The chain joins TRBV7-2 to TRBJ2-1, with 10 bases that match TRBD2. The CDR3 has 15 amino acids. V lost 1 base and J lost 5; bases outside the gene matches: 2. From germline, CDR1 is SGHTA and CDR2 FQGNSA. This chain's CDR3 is CASSLDLAGDNEQFF. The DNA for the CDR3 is TGTGCCAGCAGCTTAGATCTAGCGGGGGACAATGAGCAGTTCTTC.

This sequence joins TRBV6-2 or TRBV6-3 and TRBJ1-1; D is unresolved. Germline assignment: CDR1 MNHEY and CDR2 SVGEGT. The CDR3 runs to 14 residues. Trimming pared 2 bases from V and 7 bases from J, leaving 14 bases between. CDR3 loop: CASSYPPLSDEAFF. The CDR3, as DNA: TGTGCCAGCAGTTACCCGCCTTTAAGCGATGAAGCTTTCTTT.

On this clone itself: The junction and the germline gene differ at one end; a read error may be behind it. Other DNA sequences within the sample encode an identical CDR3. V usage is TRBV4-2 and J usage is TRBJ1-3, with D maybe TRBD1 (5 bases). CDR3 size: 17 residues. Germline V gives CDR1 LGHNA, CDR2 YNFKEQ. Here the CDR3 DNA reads TGTGCCAGCAGTCAAGATCGCCAGGGAAGCTCTGGAAACACCATATATTTT. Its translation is CASSQDRQGSSGNTIYF.